These 14 T cell receptor beta chains came from one sample sequenced in a study of long-term antiretroviral therapy in people with HIV. At survey level, the immunoSEQ assay was run in its v3.0 version. This table comes from immunoSEQ multiplex PCR, and its TCRdb copy is limited to in-frame clones, with some not included. This sample has fewer than 40,000 clones, with about nine tenths found just once. Sample: unsorted PBMCs, taken 1.2 years after starting antiretroviral therapy. These receptors were collected from a woman aged 45-60 years with HIV.

The J gene is TRBJ1-4, the V gene TRBV5-1; D is perhaps TRBD1 (5 bases). V gave up 5 bases and J gave up 3 bases, with 8 bases separating them. CDR1 is SGHRS, CDR2 YFSETQ, per germline. This CDR3 is built from 13 residues. The CDR3 DNA is TGCGCCAGCAGTCCGGGACCTAATGAAAAACTGTTTTTT. Amino acids: CASSPGPNEKLFF. Full variable domain (rest looked up from reference TRBV5-1 and TRBJ1-4): KAGVTQTPRYLIKTRGQQVTLSCSPISGHRSVSWYQQTPGQGLQFLFEYFSETQRNKGNFPGRFSGRQFSNSRSEMNVSTLELGDSALYLCASSPGPNEKLFFGSGTQLSVL.

The chain recombines TRBV5-1 with TRBJ1-6, with 9 bases that match TRBD1. There are 14 residues in the CDR3. Per germline, CDR1 SGHRS and CDR2 YFSETQ. V dropped 4 bases and J dropped 11; count of bases not matched to a gene: 7. CDR3 sequence: CASSPDRGDAPLHF. CDR3 nucleotide sequence: TGCGCCAGCAGCCCGGACAGGGGCGATGCACCCCTCCACTTT.

This chain links TRBV5-4 with TRBJ1-2; 7 bases map to TRBD1. V gave up 7 bases and J gave up 4 bases; unmatched junction bases: 7. The CDR3 covers 13 residues. The germline V gene encodes CDR1 SGHNT and CDR2 YYREEE (reference sequence). CDR3 coding DNA: TGTGCCAGCGGCGACCGGGACAGCTATGGCTACACCTTC. Its translation: CASGDRDSYGYTF.

The gene calls are TRBV9 and TRBJ2-5; 12 bases line up with TRBD2. Trimming at V came to 4 bases and at J to 5 bases, leaving 12 bases not matched to a gene. The germline CDR1 and CDR2 sequences are SGDLS and YYNGEE. The CDR3 loop spans 17 amino acids. CDR3 sequence (DNA): TGTGCCAGCAGCCCAGGGGCGCTAGCGGGGGGGCAGGAGACCCAGTACTTC. Encoded protein: CASSPGALAGGQETQYF.

The rearrangement uses TRBV5-1 and TRBJ1-6, with 7 bases lining up with TRBD1. The CDR3 consists of 13 residues. Germline lookup yields CDR1 SGHRS and CDR2 YFSETQ. V dropped 4 bases and J dropped 8; count of bases not matched to a gene: 3. The CDR3 here is CASSGQADSPLHF. The CDR3 DNA reads TGCGCCAGCAGCGGACAGGCTGATTCACCCCTCCACTTT.

The chain uses TRBV7-2 and TRBJ1-2; TRBD1 matches 8 bases. Germline assignment: CDR1 SGHTA and CDR2 FQGNSA. CDR3 length: 15 residues. The V segment lost 4 bases and the J segment 4 bases; nucleotides outside the gene matches: 8. The CDR3 reads CASSSTGAGGYGYTF. CDR3 nucleotide sequence: TGTGCCAGCAGCTCGACAGGGGCCGGGGGCTATGGCTACACCTTC. The variable domain in full, with the rest retrieved from reference TRBV7-2 and TRBJ1-2, is GAGVSQSPSNKVTEKGKDVELRCDPISGHTALYWYRQSLGQGLEFLIYFQGNSAPDKSGLPSDRFSAERTGGSVSTLTIQRTQQEDSAVYLCASSSTGAGGYGYTFGSGTRLTVV.

The chain recombines TRBV6-6 with TRBJ1-6; 7 positions match TRBD1. The CDR3 loop spans 14 amino acids. CDR1 is MNHNY, CDR2 SVGAGI, per germline (reference sequence). V lost 6 bases and J lost 3; bases outside the gene matches: 2. The CDR3 reads CASRTGVYNSPLHF. The CDR3 coding sequence is TGTGCCAGCAGAACAGGGGTCTATAATTCACCCCTCCACTTT.

Details on this clone: Distinct nucleotide sequences in the sample also encode this CDR3. As DNA, the CDR3 is TGTGCCAGTAGTATTGGTGTTCTCTCTGGGGCCAACGTCCTGACTTTC. It yields the protein CASSIGVLSGANVLTF. The rearrangement links TRBV19 to TRBJ2-6, with D hard to call. CDR3 length: 16 residues. Per the germline V gene, CDR1 is LNHDA and CDR2 is SQIVND (reference sequence). Trimming took off 3 bases at V and 0 bases at J, with 9 bases between the two ends.

This clone was seen more than once but under ten times. The V gene is TRBV27, the J gene TRBJ1-6; D might be TRBD1 (6 bases). Per germline, CDR1 MNHEY and CDR2 SMNVEV (reference sequence). The CDR3 runs 15 residues. V was clipped by 4 bases and J by 4 bases, with 11 bases between them. Written as DNA, the CDR3 is TGTGCCAGCAGTTCTGACAGGTCTTATAATTCACCCCTCCACTTT. It is translated as CASSSDRSYNSPLHF.

The J gene is TRBJ1-1, the V gene TRBV7-2; no clear D. This CDR3 comprises 13 residues. Germline V lookup: CDR1 SGHTA, CDR2 FQGNSA. Trimming stripped 3 bases from V and 9 bases from J, with 14 bases between. CDR3 DNA sequence: TGTGCCAGCAGCTTCTCTGTTAATGATAAAGCTTTCTTT. Translating it yields CASSFSVNDKAFF.

The chain employs TRBV5-1 and TRBJ2-1; TRBD2 matches at 7 bases. Trimming at V came to 0 bases and at J to 3 bases, leaving 3 bases not matched to a gene. The length of the CDR3 is 15 residues. Germline CDR1 SGHRS, CDR2 YFSETQ. The CDR3, as DNA: TGCGCCAGCAGCTTGGGCGGGACTAACTACAATGAGCAGTTCTTC. It encodes CASSLGGTNYNEQFF.

V is TRBV5-1 and J is TRBJ2-5; unclear D gene. Trimming removed 4 bases from V and 2 bases from J, with 15 bases in between. Germline CDR1 and CDR2: SGHRS and YFSETQ. The CDR3 extends over 15 amino acids. In DNA form, the CDR3 reads TGCGCCAGCAGCCCAGATTGGCGGATTCAAGAGACCCAGTACTTC. This codes for CASSPDWRIQETQYF.

The genes are TRBV29-1 and TRBJ1-1, with 9 bases aligning to TRBD1. The germline CDR1 and CDR2 sequences are SQVTM and ANQGSEA. V trimming: 7 bases; J trimming: 2 bases; junction bases outside the gene matches: 5. This CDR3 contains 13 residues. CDR3 region: CSAGGQGNTEAFF. DNA for the CDR3: TGCAGCGCTGGGGGACAGGGAAACACTGAAGCTTTCTTT. Supplemented by reference TRBV29-1 and TRBJ1-1, the full variable domain reads SAVISQKPSRDICQRGTSLTIQCQVDSQVTMMFWYRQQPGQSLTLIATANQGSEATYESGFVIDKFPISRPNLTFSTLTVSNMSPEDSSIYLCSAGGQGNTEAFFGQGTRLTVV.

The rearrangement uses TRBV5-1 and TRBJ2-5; D might be TRBD1 (5 bases). This CDR3 region has 12 residues. Germline V lookup: CDR1 SGHRS, CDR2 YFSETQ. With 4 bases removed from V and 2 bases from J, the gap between germline ends came to 6 bases. The CDR3 region has the DNA TGCGCCAGCAGCGACAGACAAGAGACCCAGTACTTC. Its translation: CASSDRQETQYF. The variable domain in full, with the rest retrieved from reference TRBV5-1 and TRBJ2-5, is KAGVTQTPRYLIKTRGQQVTLSCSPISGHRSVSWYQQTPGQGLQFLFEYFSETQRNKGNFPGRFSGRQFSNSRSEMNVSTLELGDSALYLCASSDRQETQYFGPGTRLLVL.